This T cell receptor (beta chain) was profiled in a study of spatial heterogeneity in lung cancer. One entry per CDR3 protein, called by TCRdb with MiXCR from the 5' RACE reads. The top ten clones hold about 6.8% of a sample with roughly 80,000 distinct CDR3 sequences, under 8.5% of them seen once. The CDR3 contains 13 residues. With 0 bases removed from V and 9 bases from J, the gap between germline ends came to 10 bases. Germline V gene sequence: CDR1 MNHEY, CDR2 SMNVEV (reference sequence). This clonotype was seen repeatedly, ten times or more. As to time point: sample taken at primary tumor resection.

This chain joins TRBV27 and TRBJ2-3; D call uncertain. The clonotype was recovered from a male donor with early-stage non-small cell lung cancer. The sequencing used PBMCs, collected at surgery. The CDR3 is CASSLSRRTTQYF. The CDR3 region has the DNA TGTGCCAGCAGTTTATCAAGGCGCACAACGCAGTATTTT.